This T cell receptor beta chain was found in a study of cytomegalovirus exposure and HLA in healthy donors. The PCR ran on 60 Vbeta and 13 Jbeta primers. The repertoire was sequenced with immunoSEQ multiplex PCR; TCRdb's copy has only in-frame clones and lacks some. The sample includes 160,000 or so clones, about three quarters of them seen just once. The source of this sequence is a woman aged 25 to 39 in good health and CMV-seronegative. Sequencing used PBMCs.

The CDR3 DNA reads TGTGCCAGCAGCCACCTGGGGACAGGGTTGTCTGAAGCTTTCTTT. Its translation is CASSHLGTGLSEAFF. The rearrangement links TRBV14 to TRBJ1-1; TRBD1 matches at 9 bases. The CDR3 extends over 15 amino acids. With V trimmed by 3 bases and J by 6 bases, 8 bases remained unmatched. Germline CDR1 reads SGHDN; CDR2 reads FVKESK.